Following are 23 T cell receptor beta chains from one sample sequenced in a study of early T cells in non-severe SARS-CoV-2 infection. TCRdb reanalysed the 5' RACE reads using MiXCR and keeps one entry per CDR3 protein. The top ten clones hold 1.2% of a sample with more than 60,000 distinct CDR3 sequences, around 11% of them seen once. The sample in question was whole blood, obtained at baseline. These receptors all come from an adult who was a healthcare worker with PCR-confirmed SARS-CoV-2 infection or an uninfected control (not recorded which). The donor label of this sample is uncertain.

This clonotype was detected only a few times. Written as DNA, the CDR3 is TGTGCCAGCAGCTTAGCGGCCGAGCAGTTCTTC. This codes for CASSLAAEQFF. The chain links TRBV11-2 to TRBJ2-1; D is undetermined. V lost 1 base, J lost 10 bases, and 5 bases lay in between. Germline V CDR1 and CDR2: SGHAT, FQNNGV. The CDR3 covers 11 residues.

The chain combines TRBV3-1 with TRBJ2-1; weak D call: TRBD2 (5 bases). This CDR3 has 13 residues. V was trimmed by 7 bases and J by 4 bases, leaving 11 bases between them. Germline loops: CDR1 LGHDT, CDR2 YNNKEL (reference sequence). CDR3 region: CASISSGYNEQFF. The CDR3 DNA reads TGTGCCAGCATTTCGAGCGGATACAATGAGCAGTTCTTC.

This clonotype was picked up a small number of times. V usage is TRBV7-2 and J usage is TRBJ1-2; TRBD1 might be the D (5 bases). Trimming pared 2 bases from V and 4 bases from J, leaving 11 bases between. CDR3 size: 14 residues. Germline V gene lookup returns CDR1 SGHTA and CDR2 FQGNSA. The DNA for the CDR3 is TGTGCCAGCAGCTTAACCCAGGGAACCTATGGCTACACCTTC. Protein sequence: CASSLTQGTYGYTF.

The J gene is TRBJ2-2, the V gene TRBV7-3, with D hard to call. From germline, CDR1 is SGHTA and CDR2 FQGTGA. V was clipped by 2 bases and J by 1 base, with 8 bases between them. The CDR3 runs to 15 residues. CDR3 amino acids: CASSLLQMNTGELFF. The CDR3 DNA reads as TGTGCCAGCAGCTTATTACAGATGAACACCGGGGAGCTGTTTTTT.

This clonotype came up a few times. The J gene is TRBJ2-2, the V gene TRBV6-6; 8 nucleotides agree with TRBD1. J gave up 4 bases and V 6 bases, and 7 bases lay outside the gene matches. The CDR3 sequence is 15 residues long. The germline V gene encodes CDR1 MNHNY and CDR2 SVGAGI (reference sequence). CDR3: CASRRDRGLTGELFF. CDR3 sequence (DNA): TGTGCCAGCAGACGAGACAGGGGACTCACCGGGGAGCTGTTTTTT.

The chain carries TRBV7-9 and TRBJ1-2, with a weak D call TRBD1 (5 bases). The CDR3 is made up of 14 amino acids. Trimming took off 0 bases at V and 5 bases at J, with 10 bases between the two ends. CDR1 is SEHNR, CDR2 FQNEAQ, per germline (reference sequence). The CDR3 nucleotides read TGTGCCAGCAGCTTAGCGGGACCAGAGTATGGCTACACCTTC. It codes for CASSLAGPEYGYTF.

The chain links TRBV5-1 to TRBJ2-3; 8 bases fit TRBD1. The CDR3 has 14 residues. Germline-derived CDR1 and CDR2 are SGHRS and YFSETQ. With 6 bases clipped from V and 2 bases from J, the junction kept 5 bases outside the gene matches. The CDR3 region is CASTGQGYTDTQYF. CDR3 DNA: TGCGCCAGCACAGGACAGGGCTACACAGATACGCAGTATTTT. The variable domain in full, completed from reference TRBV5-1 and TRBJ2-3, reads KAGVTQTPRYLIKTRGQQVTLSCSPISGHRSVSWYQQTPGQGLQFLFEYFSETQRNKGNFPGRFSGRQFSNSRSEMNVSTLELGDSALYLCASTGQGYTDTQYFGPGTRLTVL.

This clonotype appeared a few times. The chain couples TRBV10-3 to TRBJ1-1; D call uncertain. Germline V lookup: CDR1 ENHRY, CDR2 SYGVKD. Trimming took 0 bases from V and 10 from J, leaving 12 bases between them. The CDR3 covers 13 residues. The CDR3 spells CAISESIIEGAFF. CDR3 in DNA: TGTGCCATCAGTGAGTCGATAATCGAAGGAGCTTTCTTT.

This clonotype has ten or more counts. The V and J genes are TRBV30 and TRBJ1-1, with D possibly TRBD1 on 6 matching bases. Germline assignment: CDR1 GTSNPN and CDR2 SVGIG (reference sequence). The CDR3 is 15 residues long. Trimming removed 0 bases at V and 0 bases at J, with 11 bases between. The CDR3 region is CAWSVGQTMNTEAFF. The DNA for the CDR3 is TGTGCCTGGAGTGTCGGACAGACTATGAACACTGAAGCTTTCTTT.

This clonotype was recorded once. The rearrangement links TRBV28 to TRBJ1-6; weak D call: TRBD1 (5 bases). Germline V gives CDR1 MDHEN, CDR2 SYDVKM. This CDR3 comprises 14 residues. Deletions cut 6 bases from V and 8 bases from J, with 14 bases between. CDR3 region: CASSPPGMDSPLHF. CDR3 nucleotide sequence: TGTGCCAGCAGCCCACCAGGGATGGATTCACCCCTCCACTTT.

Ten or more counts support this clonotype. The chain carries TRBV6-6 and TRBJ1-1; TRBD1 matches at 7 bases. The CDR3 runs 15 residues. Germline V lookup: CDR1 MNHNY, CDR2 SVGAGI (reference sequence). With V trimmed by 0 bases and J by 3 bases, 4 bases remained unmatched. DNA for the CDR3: TGTGCCAGCAGTTACTCGAATAGGGGGCACACTGAAGCTTTCTTT. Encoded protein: CASSYSNRGHTEAFF.

The DNA of the CDR3 is TGCGCCAGCAGGGCCCCGGGTGAGCAGTTCTTC. The encoded protein is CASRAPGEQFF. This chain joins TRBV5-1 and TRBJ2-1; no definite D call. CDR1 SGHRS and CDR2 YFSETQ come from the germline V gene. This CDR3 region has 11 residues. Trimming took off 5 bases at V and 9 bases at J, with 9 bases between the two ends.

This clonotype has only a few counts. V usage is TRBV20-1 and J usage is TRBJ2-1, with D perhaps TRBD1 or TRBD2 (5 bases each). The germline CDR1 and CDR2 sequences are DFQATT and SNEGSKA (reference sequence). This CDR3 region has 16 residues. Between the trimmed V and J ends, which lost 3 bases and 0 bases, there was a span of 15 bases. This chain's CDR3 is CSASLEGSSSYNEQFF. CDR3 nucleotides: TGCAGTGCTAGTTTAGAGGGGTCGAGCTCCTACAATGAGCAGTTCTTC.

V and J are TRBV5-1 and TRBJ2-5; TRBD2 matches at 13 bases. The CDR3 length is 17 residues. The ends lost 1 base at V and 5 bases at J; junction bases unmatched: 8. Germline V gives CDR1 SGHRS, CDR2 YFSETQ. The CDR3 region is CASSLPGLAGWRETQYF. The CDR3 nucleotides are TGCGCCAGCAGCTTGCCGGGACTAGCGGGGTGGCGCGAGACCCAGTACTTC.

The chain's CDR3 is CASSVYADRTNTEAFF. For the CDR3, the DNA is TGTGCCAGCAGCGTTTACGCAGACAGGACGAACACTGAAGCTTTCTTT. The chain carries TRBV9 and TRBJ1-1; a weak D match, TRBD1 (6 bases). Germline-derived CDR1 and CDR2 are SGDLS and YYNGEE. The germline V and J ends were trimmed by 2 bases and 1 base, with 15 bases remaining between them. The CDR3 has 16 amino acids.

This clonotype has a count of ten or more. In DNA form, the CDR3 reads TGTGCCATCAGTGAGAGCCTAAGGACTAATGAAAAACTGTTTTTT. The encoded protein is CAISESLRTNEKLFF. This rearrangement joins TRBV10-3 to TRBJ1-4; D gene unclear. The V end lost 2 bases, the J end lost 2 bases, and 9 bases lay between the germline ends. Germline loops: CDR1 ENHRY, CDR2 SYGVKD. CDR3 length: 15 residues.

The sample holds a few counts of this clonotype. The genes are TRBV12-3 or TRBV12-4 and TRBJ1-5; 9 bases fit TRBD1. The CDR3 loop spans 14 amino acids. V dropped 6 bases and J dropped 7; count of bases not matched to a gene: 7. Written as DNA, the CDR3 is TGTGCCAGCAGGCCCGGGACAGGGTTACAGCCCCAGCATTTT. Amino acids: CASRPGTGLQPQHF.

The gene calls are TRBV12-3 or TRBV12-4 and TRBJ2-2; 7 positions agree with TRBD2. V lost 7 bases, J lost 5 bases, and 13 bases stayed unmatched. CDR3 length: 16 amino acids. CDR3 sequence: CASTPMGGGRTGELFF. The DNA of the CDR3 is TGTGCCAGCACCCCGATGGGCGGGGGAAGAACCGGGGAGCTGTTTTTT.

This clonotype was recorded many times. The CDR3 DNA sequence: TGTGCCACCAGTGATTTCGCGTCAGCTGAAGCTTTCTTT. Translated: CATSDFASAEAFF. V and J are TRBV24-1 and TRBJ1-1; D gene ambiguous. Germline CDR1 reads KGHDR; CDR2 reads SFDVKD. Trimming left V 1 base short and J 6 bases short, with 8 bases between. This CDR3 has 13 residues.

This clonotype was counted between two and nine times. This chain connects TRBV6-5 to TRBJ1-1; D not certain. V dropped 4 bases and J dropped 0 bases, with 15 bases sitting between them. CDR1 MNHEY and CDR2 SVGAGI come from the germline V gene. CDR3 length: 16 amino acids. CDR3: CASSSLMDVMNTEAFF. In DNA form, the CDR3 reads TGTGCCAGCAGTTCCCTTATGGACGTCATGAACACTGAAGCTTTCTTT.

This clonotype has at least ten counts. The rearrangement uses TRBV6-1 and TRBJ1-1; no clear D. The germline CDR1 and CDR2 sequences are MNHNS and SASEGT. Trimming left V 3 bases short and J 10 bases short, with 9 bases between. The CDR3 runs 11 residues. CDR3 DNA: TGTGCCAGCAGTGAGAATCCTCGAGCTTTCTTT. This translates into CASSENPRAFF.

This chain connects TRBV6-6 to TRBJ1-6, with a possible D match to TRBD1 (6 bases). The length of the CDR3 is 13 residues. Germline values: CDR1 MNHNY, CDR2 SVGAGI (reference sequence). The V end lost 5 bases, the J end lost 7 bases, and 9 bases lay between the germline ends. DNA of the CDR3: TGTGCCAGCAGTCGACAGGACAATTCACCCCTCCACTTT. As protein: CASSRQDNSPLHF.

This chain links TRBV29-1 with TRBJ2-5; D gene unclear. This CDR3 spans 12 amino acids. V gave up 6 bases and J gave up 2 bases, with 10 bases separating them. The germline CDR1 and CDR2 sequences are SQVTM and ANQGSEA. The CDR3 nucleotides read TGCAGCGTCTTCGGGTATCAAGAGACCCAGTACTTC. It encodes CSVFGYQETQYF.